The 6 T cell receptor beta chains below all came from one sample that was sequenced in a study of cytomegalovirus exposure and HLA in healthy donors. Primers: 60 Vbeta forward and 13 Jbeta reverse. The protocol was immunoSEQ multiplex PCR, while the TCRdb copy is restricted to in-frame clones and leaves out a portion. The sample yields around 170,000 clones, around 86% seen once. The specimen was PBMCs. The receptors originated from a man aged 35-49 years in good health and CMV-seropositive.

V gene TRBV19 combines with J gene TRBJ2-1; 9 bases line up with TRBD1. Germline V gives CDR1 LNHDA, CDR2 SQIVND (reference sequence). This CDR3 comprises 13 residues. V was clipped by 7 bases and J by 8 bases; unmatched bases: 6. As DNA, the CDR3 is TGTGCCAGTACCGAATACAGGGGGCATGAGCAGTTCTTC. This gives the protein CASTEYRGHEQFF. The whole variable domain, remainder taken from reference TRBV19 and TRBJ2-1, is DGGITQSPKYLFRKEGQNVTLSCEQNLNHDAMYWYRQDPGQGLRLIYYSQIVNDFQKGDIAEGYSVSREKKESFPLTVTSAQKNPTAFYLCASTEYRGHEQFFGPGTRLTVL.

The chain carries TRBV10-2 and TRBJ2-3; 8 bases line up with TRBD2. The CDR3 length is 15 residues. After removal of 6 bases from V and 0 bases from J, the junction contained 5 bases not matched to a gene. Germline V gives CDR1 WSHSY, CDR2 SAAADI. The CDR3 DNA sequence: TGCGCCAGCAGCTACGAGCGGGGGAGCACAGATACGCAGTATTTT. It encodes CASSYERGSTDTQYF.

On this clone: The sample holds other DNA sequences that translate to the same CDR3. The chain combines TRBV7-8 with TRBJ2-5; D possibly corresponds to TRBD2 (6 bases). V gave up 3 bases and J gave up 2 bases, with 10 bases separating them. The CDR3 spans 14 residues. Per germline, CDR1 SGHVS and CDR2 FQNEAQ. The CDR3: CASSFNSGQETQYF. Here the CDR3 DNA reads TGTGCCAGCAGCTTTAATAGCGGACAAGAGACCCAGTACTTC. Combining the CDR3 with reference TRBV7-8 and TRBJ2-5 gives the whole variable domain GAGVSQSPRYKVAKRGQDVALRCDPISGHVSLFWYQQALGQGPEFLTYFQNEAQLDKSGLPSDRFFAERPEGSVSTLKIQRTQQEDSAVYLCASSFNSGQETQYFGPGTRLLVL.

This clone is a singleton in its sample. CDR3 sequence reads: CASTGTEASPLHF. The CDR3 DNA reads as TGTGCCAGCACCGGGACAGAGGCATCACCCCTCCACTTT. This sequence joins TRBV6-1 and TRBJ1-6; 7 bases fit TRBD1. Germline CDR1 is MNHNS and CDR2 is SASEGT. Germline trimming cut 7 bases from V and 10 bases from J; bases unmatched to any gene: 7. The CDR3 covers 13 residues.

The CDR3 sequence: CASSVLTGKLFF. The CDR3 nucleotides are TGTGCCAGCAGCGTACTAACAGGAAAACTGTTTTTT. The chain couples TRBV9 to TRBJ1-4; D is perhaps TRBD1 (5 bases). Trimming took off 1 base at V and 10 bases at J, with 8 bases between the two ends. This CDR3 is built from 12 residues. The germline V gene has CDR1 SGDLS and CDR2 YYNGEE.

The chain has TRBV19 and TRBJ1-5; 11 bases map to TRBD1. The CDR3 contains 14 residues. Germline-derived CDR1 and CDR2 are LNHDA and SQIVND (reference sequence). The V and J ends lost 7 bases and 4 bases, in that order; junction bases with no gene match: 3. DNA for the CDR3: TGTGCCAGTATGGGGACAGGGGGTAATCAGCCCCAGCATTTT. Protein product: CASMGTGGNQPQHF.